Listed here are 18 T cell receptor beta chains from one sample, sequenced in a study of cytomegalovirus exposure and HLA in healthy donors. Vbeta (60) and Jbeta (13) primers were used in the PCR. Libraries were prepared by immunoSEQ multiplex PCR; TCRdb keeps only in-frame clonotypes and omits some of them. The sample yields tens of thousands of clones, around 74% seen once. Sequenced: PBMCs. Every receptor here comes from a woman in her 30s in good health and CMV-seropositive.

This chain uses TRBV29-1 with TRBJ2-1; 9 nucleotides agree with TRBD2. This CDR3 is built from 14 residues. CDR1 and CDR2 from the germline V gene are SQVTM and ANQGSEA. The J segment lost 7 bases and the V segment lost 1 base, leaving 5 bases of the junction unmatched. The CDR3 spells CSVEGGRAGNEQFF. The CDR3 DNA follows: TGCAGCGTTGAAGGCGGGAGGGCCGGGAATGAGCAGTTCTTC.

The V call is TRBV30, the J call TRBJ1-4; TRBD1 aligns across 9 bases. The V and J ends lost 3 bases and 7 bases, in that order; junction bases with no gene match: 6. The CDR3 runs 14 residues. Germline V gene data show CDR1 as GTSNPN and CDR2 as SVGIG (reference sequence). CDR3 region: CAWRGQGRGEKLFF. The DNA for the CDR3 is TGTGCCTGGAGGGGACAGGGAAGGGGTGAAAAACTGTTTTTT.

Concerning this clone itself: At the DNA level, this CDR3 is encoded by other sequences in the same sample as well. V gene TRBV4-3 combines with J gene TRBJ1-1, with 7 bases that match TRBD1. Looked up from germline, CDR1 is LGHNA and CDR2 is YSLEER. Unmatched junction bases numbered 1, after V lost 1 base and J lost 2 bases. This CDR3 spans 14 amino acids. CDR3 residues: CASSQGQGNTEAFF. The CDR3 DNA follows: TGCGCCAGCAGCCAAGGACAGGGTAACACTGAAGCTTTCTTT.

V and J are TRBV2 and TRBJ1-5; 9 nucleotides align to TRBD1. The CDR3 is 13 amino acids. Germline-derived CDR1 and CDR2 are SNHLY and FYNNEI. V lost 5 bases to trimming and J lost 6 bases; unmatched junction nucleotides: 2. The CDR3 protein is CASSRTGVQPQHF. In DNA, the CDR3 is TGTGCCAGCAGTAGGACAGGGGTTCAGCCCCAGCATTTT.

The rearrangement links TRBV18 to TRBJ1-1; 9 bases line up with TRBD1. The length of the CDR3 is 15 residues. The V segment lost 5 bases and the J segment 6 bases; nucleotides outside the gene matches: 10. Per germline, CDR1 KGHSH and CDR2 LQKENI. CDR3 amino acids: CASSDRDRADPEAFF. DNA for the CDR3: TGTGCCAGCTCAGACCGGGACAGGGCTGACCCTGAAGCTTTCTTT.

The rearrangement uses TRBV4-3 and TRBJ2-7, with D maybe TRBD1 (5 bases). V lost 1 base and J lost 5, with 9 bases in between. Per germline, CDR1 LGHNA and CDR2 YSLEER. CDR3 length: 13 residues. For the CDR3, the DNA is TGCGCCAGCAGCCAAGCAAGGGGCCACGAGCAGTACTTC. It is translated as CASSQARGHEQYF.

The chain employs TRBV25-1 and TRBJ2-5, with D possibly being TRBD2 (5 bases). Germline CDR1 and CDR2: MGHDK and SYGVNS. CDR3 length: 16 residues. V was clipped by 7 bases and J by 1 base, with 19 bases between them. CDR3 residues: CASTERRRAGQETQYF. The CDR3 coding sequence is TGTGCCAGCACCGAGCGAAGGCGGGCGGGCCAAGAGACCCAGTACTTC.

This clone was detected once. The chain is built from TRBV25-1 and TRBJ2-1; maybe TRBD2 (5 bases). The germline gives CDR1 MGHDK, CDR2 SYGVNS. The ends were cut back, 2 bases at V and 8 bases at J, with 19 bases in the middle. CDR3 length: 16 residues. The CDR3 DNA is TGTGCCAGCAGTGAACCACCGGGAAACGGGGTTGATGAGCAGTTCTTC. It is translated as CASSEPPGNGVDEQFF.

The chain joins TRBV6-5 to TRBJ2-1; D is unresolved. With 0 bases removed from V and 5 bases from J, the gap between germline ends came to 14 bases. The CDR3 is 16 residues long. Germline V gene data show CDR1 as MNHEY and CDR2 as SVGAGI. CDR3 amino acids: CASSYSTPAAHNEQFF. DNA of the CDR3: TGTGCCAGCAGTTACTCGACTCCGGCCGCCCACAATGAGCAGTTCTTC.

The chain joins TRBV5-4 to TRBJ2-5, with TRBD1 as a possible D gene (5 bases). The CDR3 has 12 amino acids. The V end lost 4 bases, the J end lost 2 bases, and 6 bases lay between the germline ends. The germline V gene has CDR1 SGHNT and CDR2 YYREEE (reference sequence). CDR3 in amino acids: CASSRTQETQYF. The DNA for the CDR3 is TGTGCCAGCAGCCGGACACAAGAGACCCAGTACTTC.

J is TRBJ1-1 and V is TRBV11-2; possibly TRBD1 for D (5 bases). The CDR3 is 13 residues long. Germline-derived CDR1 and CDR2 are SGHAT and FQNNGV. Trimming shortened V by 1 base and J by 7 bases, and 10 bases separated the two germline ends. CDR3 amino acids: CASSLVQGGEAFF. CDR3 coding DNA: TGTGCCAGCAGCTTAGTCCAGGGTGGTGAAGCTTTCTTT.

The gene calls are TRBV9 and TRBJ2-5, with a tentative D call TRBD1 (5 bases). Trimming shortened V by 0 bases and J by 2 bases, and 11 bases separated the two germline ends. The CDR3 has 15 residues. The V gene's germline CDR1 is SGDLS and CDR2 YYNGEE. In DNA form, the CDR3 reads TGTGCCAGCAGCGTAGAGATAGGGGTACAAGAGACCCAGTACTTC. It yields the protein CASSVEIGVQETQYF.

This clone was observed a few times. V gene TRBV5-4 combines with J gene TRBJ1-1; 9 bases fit TRBD1. The CDR3 has 16 amino acids. The ends lost 1 base at V and 0 bases at J; junction bases unmatched: 4. Germline V gene sequence: CDR1 SGHNT, CDR2 YYREEE (reference sequence). CDR3 residues: CASSLPDRGMNTEAFF. The DNA for the CDR3 is TGTGCCAGCAGCTTGCCGGACAGGGGTATGAACACTGAAGCTTTCTTT.

By sample share, this clone is large. The sample carries other DNA sequences with the same CDR3. CDR3: CASSQDLGGNTGELFF. DNA of the CDR3: TGCGCCAGCAGCCAAGATCTCGGGGGAAACACCGGGGAGCTGTTTTTT. The chain joins TRBV4-3 to TRBJ2-2; possibly TRBD2 for D (6 bases). The germline V gene encodes CDR1 LGHNA and CDR2 YSLEER. The V end was cut by 0 bases, the J end by 2 bases, with 10 bases between. This CDR3 spans 16 amino acids.

CDR3 residues: CASSRARTLQRRETQYF. In DNA form, the CDR3 reads TGTGCCAGCAGTCGCGCCCGGACTCTGCAGAGACGGGAGACCCAGTACTTC. The chain joins TRBV28 to TRBJ2-5; D is possibly TRBD2 (5 bases). Per the germline V gene, CDR1 is MDHEN and CDR2 is SYDVKM. The CDR3 loop spans 17 amino acids. Deletions cut 5 bases from V and 5 bases from J, with 24 bases between.

The V call is TRBV6-5, the J call TRBJ2-4, with 7 bases identical to TRBD1. The germline V gene has CDR1 MNHEY and CDR2 SVGAGI. V trimming: 6 bases; J trimming: 2 bases; junction bases outside the gene matches: 7. The CDR3 extends over 15 amino acids. The CDR3 bases are TGTGCCAGCAGCTTACAGGGGTTTTCCAAAAACATTCAGTACTTC. It yields the protein CASSLQGFSKNIQYF.

The chain carries TRBV10-3 and TRBJ1-1, with 9 bases aligning to TRBD1. V was clipped by 3 bases and J by 3 bases; unmatched bases: 2. The CDR3 consists of 14 residues. Germline CDR1 is ENHRY and CDR2 is SYGVKD. CDR3 amino acids: CAISEGTGHTEAFF. CDR3 bases: TGTGCCATCAGTGAAGGGACAGGGCACACTGAAGCTTTCTTT.

The V call is TRBV5-1, the J call TRBJ1-1; perhaps TRBD1 as D (5 bases). Germline V gene lookup returns CDR1 SGHRS and CDR2 YFSETQ. V shed 4 bases and J shed 7 bases, with 14 bases lying between them. CDR3 size: 13 residues. The CDR3 coding sequence is TGCGCCAGCAGCGTAGACAGCCTAATTGAAGCTTTCTTT. This codes for CASSVDSLIEAFF.